This T cell receptor (beta chain) is from a study of tumor and adjacent non-tumor tissue in lung cancer. The germline gives CDR1 SGHNT, CDR2 YENEEA. CDR3 length equals 14 residues. The library came from three nested PCR rounds adapted from ARM-PCR protocols. Each CDR3 protein is one row after TCRdb ran MiXCR on the multiplex PCR reads. Of tens of thousands of distinct CDR3 sequences in the sample, approximately 71% were seen once. This sample's RNA came from whole unsorted tissue. More than 3 cm separated this lung sample from the edge of the tumor. For this clonotype: The junction and the germline gene differ at one end; a read error may be behind it.

The sequence derives from a woman aged 45-65 years with non-small cell lung cancer. V and J are TRBV11-3 and TRBJ2-1; D may be TRBD1 (5 bases). Sequenced input: distant non-tumor lung tissue. This CDR3 reads CVSSLDGAVNEQFF. The CDR3 DNA sequence: TGTGTCAGCAGCTTAGATGGGGCGGTGAATGAGCAGTTCTTC.